This T cell receptor beta chain was documented in a study of shared clonotypes between healthy human individuals. The CDR3 runs to 15 residues. V was clipped by 4 bases and J by 0 bases, with 14 bases between them. The V gene's germline CDR1 is SQVTM and CDR2 ANQGSEA. Only in-frame clones appear in the TCRdb table, and some are missing; sequencing was by immunoSEQ multiplex PCR. The table records around 1,000,000 clones, about 80% of them present only once. The sample was memory CD4+ T cells from PBMCs. As to subset: CD45RA-negative fraction. The rearrangement joins TRBV29-1 to TRBJ2-3; a weak D match, TRBD2 (5 bases). The sequence was collected from a man aged 18 to 30 in good health. Some clones in this sample may be carry-over from other donors' samples. This CDR3 reads CSVAWGVSSTDTQYF. CDR3 bases: TGCAGCGTTGCTTGGGGAGTATCGAGCACAGATACGCAGTATTTT.